This T cell receptor beta chain was found in a study of long-term antiretroviral therapy in people with HIV (dated 2022 in TCRdb). About the full investigation: The earliest samples were collected about a decade before the 2015 WHO recommendation for immediate ART, when ART was typically delayed until CD4 counts fell. A retrospective serial study tested whether changes in peripheral blood TRB repertoire composition and diversity were associated with ART initiation and durable HIV suppression. A total of approximately 200 cryopreserved PBMC samples came from 30 adults with confirmed HIV infection and were collected serially over a mean of around 6 years (range 1-12). Among the 30 or so participants with HIV, eleven were female. Test extractions of a monoclonal T-cell line alongside about 35 polyclonal samples showed no cross-contamination during QIAcube processing.

On the study overall, not on this receptor specifically: Because pre-ART samples had limited cell numbers, profiling was done on unsorted PBMC rather than on sorted CD4+ and CD8+ T cells. Inferences about post-ART repertoire changes were limited because no data were available on ART adherence, viral resistance or therapy changes. Samples dated from the mid-2000s to the late 2010s, and the ART regimens used may be less effective than current ones. The repertoire was dominated across all time points by expanded TRB clones identified before ART initiation, although this dominance was seen to fluctuate and to decrease in many PLHIV after ART. Because PBMC availability was limited, only the TCR beta chain was sequenced, with no alpha chain pairing. Narrower CDR3 length ranges were observed in HIV repertoires than in controls, and an antigen-experienced repertoire with only a slight naive shift after ART was suggested by the network structure. ART initiation was associated with a significant increase in TRB diversity, but diversity stayed significantly below transplant donor controls even after long-term ART.

Reading the germline V gene (reference sequence) gives CDR1 LNHDA and CDR2 SQIVND. The CDR3 runs 11 residues from the cysteine to the phenylalanine. Of all the DNA, just the CDR3 is kept, 33 bases in frame from base 1. V is shortened by 3 bases, J by 4 bases, and the region joining them spans 1 base. Notes on this clone: The antigen it recognizes is unknown. No base quality information exists; no much larger clone differs at one position.

The immunoSEQ hsTCRB v3.0 assay was used at survey level resolution for TRB variable region sequencing. TRB sequencing targeted a depth of about 40,000-50,000 T-cell genomes per sample. TRB libraries were pooled and sequenced on an Illumina MiSeq using a v3 150-cycle kit. As for the authors' bioinformatics: Repertoire analysis was run in R within a reproducible Nextflow workflow that covered QC, data transformation and analysis. LymphoSeq2, an R package for exploring AIRR-Seq data, was used to implement custom analyses. A few samples that produced fewer than 5000 total TRB sequences were removed, so approximately 170 HIV repertoires were analyzed. Of the roughly 180 retained HIV repertoires, over 55 were collected before and around 130 after ART initiation. Repertoires were downsampled to 5000 TRB nucleotide sequences, and summary statistics were averaged over 100 downsampling iterations. TRB sequences were retained for analysis only if CDR3 regions of at least seven amino acids were present. Diversity was measured with a Shannon entropy-derived clonality score and the Gini coefficient. In the repertoire networks, any two of the top 5000 CDR3 amino acid sequences were linked whenever the two sequences differed by an edit distance of one. For TRB CDR3 amino acid sequences, GLIPH2 was used to predict antigen specificity groups and MHC restriction. Known CMV, EBV, HIV or tissue antigen associations were flagged by matching CDR3 amino acid sequences against VDJdb and McPAS-TCR. Pre-ART, post-ART and control groups were compared with Wilcoxon signed-rank tests and Holm-Bonferroni correction. TCRdb re-hosts the immuneACCESS table, in-frame sequences only. Its copies lack some clones; in the studies checked, an unresolved V gene accounts for under half of them, and the cause for the rest is not known. That table furnishes V, J and clone size, whereas the DNA furnished D and trimming. This sample has tens of thousands of clones in its table, and nearly 85% of those were observed once. Roughly a tenth of the sample belongs to the ten largest clones.

Inclusion was restricted to participants for whom at least one PBMC sample before ART initiation and at least two post-ART samples were available. Every participant with HIV received treatment in the United States of America. Before DNA extraction, cryopreserved samples containing about 0.95-10 million PBMC were thawed and washed. At the time of the earliest PBMC sample, participants with HIV were aged between roughly 23 and 60 years. PBMC samples were contributed by each participant from 1-4 timepoints before ART initiation and 2-8 timepoints after ART initiation, with a median of 7 samples. For every participant, serial HIV viral load, CD4+ T-cell count, ART history and demographic data were obtained. Using a Qiagen kit on a QIAcube, genomic DNA was extracted from unsorted PBMC, with samples processed in batches of 12.

The material was unsorted PBMCs, obtained 0.8 years before starting antiretroviral therapy. This sequence uses TRBV19 and TRBJ2-1; no confident D gene assignment can be made. This sequence was found in a man aged 18-30 years with HIV. Read as DNA, the sequence is TGTGCCAGTAGTATGTACAATGAGCAGTTCTTC. Translated, this is CASSMYNEQFF.